This TCR beta chain was captured in a study of blood T cell repertoires in COVID-19. The count of this clone is one. Participants had their cohort set by participant-reported clinical history. The V and J ends lost 1 base and 4 bases, in that order; junction bases with no gene match: 11. This CDR3 has 18 residues. The germline V gene has CDR1 SGHNT and CDR2 YYREEE (reference sequence). In the source study's methods: From reference gene primer amplification, estimates of nucleated cell counts were derived. TCRdb's table, derived via immunoSEQ multiplex PCR, lists solely in-frame clones and lacks some. V, J and clone size are those of that table, while D and trimming were read from the DNA. The table includes 120,000 to 150,000 clones, 80% to 85% detected once.

The clonotype comes from a woman between 45 and 65 years old who had been exposed to COVID-19. Sequencing was done on a sample of PBMCs or T cells enriched from blood (not recorded which). V and J are TRBV5-4 and TRBJ1-4; 9 bases are a match to TRBD1. The CDR3 protein is CASSLLGTGRIRNEKLFF. The CDR3 coding sequence is TGTGCCAGCAGCTTGCTAGGGACAGGGAGAATCCGTAATGAAAAACTGTTTTTT.